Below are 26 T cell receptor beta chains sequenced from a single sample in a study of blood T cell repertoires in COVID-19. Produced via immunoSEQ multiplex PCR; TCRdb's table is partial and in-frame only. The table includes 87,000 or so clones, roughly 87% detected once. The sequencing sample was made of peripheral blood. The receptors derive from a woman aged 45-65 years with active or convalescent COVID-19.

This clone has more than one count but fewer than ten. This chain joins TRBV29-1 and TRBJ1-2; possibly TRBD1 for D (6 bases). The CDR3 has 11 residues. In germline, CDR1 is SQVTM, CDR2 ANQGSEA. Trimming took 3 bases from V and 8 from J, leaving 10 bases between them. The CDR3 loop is CSVEETGGYTF. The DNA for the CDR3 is TGCAGCGTTGAGGAAACAGGGGGCTACACCTTC. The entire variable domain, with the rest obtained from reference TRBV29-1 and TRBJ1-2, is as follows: SAVISQKPSRDICQRGTSLTIQCQVDSQVTMMFWYRQQPGQSLTLIATANQGSEATYESGFVIDKFPISRPNLTFSTLTVSNMSPEDSSIYLCSVEETGGYTFGSGTRLTVV.

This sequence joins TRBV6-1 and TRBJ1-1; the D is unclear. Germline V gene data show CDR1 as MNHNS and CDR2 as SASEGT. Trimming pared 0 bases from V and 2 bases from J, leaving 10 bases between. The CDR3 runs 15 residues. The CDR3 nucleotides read TGTGCCAGCAGTGAAGCGAGCCGGGGAAACACTGAAGCTTTCTTT. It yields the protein CASSEASRGNTEAFF.

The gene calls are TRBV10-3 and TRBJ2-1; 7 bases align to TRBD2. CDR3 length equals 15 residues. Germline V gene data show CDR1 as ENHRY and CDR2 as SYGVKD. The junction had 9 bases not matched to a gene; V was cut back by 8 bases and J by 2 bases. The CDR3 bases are TGTGCCATCTCGATCTCCGGGGGGACCTACAATGAGCAGTTCTTC. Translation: CAISISGGTYNEQFF.

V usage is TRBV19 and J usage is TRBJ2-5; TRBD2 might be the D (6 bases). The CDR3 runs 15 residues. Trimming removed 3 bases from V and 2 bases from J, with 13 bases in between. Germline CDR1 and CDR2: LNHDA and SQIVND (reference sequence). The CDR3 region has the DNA TGTGCCAGTAGTATCGGGGGAACTAGTCAAGAGACCCAGTACTTC. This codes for CASSIGGTSQETQYF.

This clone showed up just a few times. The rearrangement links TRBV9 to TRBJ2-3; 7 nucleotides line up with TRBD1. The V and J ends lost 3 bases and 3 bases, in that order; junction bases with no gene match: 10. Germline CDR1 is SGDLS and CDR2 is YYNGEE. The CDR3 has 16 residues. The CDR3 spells CASSDPTGLGTDTQYF. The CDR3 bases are TGTGCCAGCAGCGACCCGACAGGGTTGGGGACAGATACGCAGTATTTT.

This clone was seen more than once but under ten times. The CDR3 sequence: CASSLGGLTPEQYF. For the CDR3, the DNA is TGTGCCAGCAGCTTAGGGGGACTGACCCCTGAGCAGTACTTC. This chain links TRBV7-2 with TRBJ2-7; D may be TRBD2 (6 bases). Deletions cut 1 base from V and 7 bases from J, with 14 bases between. Per the germline V gene, CDR1 is SGHTA and CDR2 is FQGNSA. This CDR3 has 14 residues.

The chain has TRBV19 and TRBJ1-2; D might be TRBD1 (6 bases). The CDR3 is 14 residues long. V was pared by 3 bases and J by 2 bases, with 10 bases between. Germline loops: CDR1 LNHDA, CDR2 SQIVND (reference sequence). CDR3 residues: CASSINDRNYGYTF. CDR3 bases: TGTGCCAGTAGTATTAACGACAGGAACTATGGCTACACCTTC.

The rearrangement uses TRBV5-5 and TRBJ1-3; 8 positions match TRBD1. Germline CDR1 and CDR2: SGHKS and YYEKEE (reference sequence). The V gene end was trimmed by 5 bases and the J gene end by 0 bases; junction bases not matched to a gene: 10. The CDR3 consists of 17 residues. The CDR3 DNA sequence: TGTGCCAGCAGGTACTCGGGACAGGACGTCTCTGGAAACACCATATATTTT. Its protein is CASRYSGQDVSGNTIYF. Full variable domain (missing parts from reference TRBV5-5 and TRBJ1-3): DAGVTQSPTHLIKTRGQQVTLRCSPISGHKSVSWYQQVLGQGPQFIFQYYEKEERGRGNFPDRFSARQFPNYSSELNVNALLLGDSALYLCASRYSGQDVSGNTIYFGEGSWLTVV.

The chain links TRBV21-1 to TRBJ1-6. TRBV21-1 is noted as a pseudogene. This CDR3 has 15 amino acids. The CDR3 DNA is TGTGCCAGCAGCCTGTGTTCTCCTTATAATTCACCCCTCCACTTT. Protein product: CASSLCSPYNSPLHF.

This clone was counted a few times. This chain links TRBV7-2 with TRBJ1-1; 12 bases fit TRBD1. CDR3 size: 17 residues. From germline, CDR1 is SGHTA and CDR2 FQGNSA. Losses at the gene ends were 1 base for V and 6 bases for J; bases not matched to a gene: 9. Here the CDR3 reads CASSLVGQGAVGSEAFF. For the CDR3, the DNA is TGTGCCAGCAGCTTAGTGGGACAGGGGGCGGTGGGCTCTGAAGCTTTCTTT.

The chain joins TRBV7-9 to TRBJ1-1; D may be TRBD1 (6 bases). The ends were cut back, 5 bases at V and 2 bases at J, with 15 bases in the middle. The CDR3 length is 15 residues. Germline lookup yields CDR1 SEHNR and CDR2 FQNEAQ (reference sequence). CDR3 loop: CASSQDWTANTEAFF. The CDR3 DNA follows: TGTGCCAGCAGCCAAGACTGGACAGCCAACACTGAAGCTTTCTTT. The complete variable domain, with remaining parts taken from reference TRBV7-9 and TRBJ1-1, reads DTGVSQNPRHKITKRGQNVTFRCDPISEHNRLYWYRQTLGQGPEFLTYFQNEAQLEKSRLLSDRFSAERPKGSFSTLEIQRTEQGDSAMYLCASSQDWTANTEAFFGQGTRLTVV.

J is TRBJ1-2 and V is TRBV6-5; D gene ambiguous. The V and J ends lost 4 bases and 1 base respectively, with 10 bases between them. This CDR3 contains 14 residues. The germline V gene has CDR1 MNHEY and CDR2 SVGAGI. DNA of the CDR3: TGTGCCAGCAGTTCGACAAGTCTTAACTATGGCTACACCTTC. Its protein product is CASSSTSLNYGYTF.

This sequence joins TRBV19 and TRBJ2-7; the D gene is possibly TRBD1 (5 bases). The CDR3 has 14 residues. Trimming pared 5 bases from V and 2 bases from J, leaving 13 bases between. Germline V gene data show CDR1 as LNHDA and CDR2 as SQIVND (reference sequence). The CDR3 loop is CASSHPSGTYEQYF. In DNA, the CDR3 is TGTGCCAGTAGTCACCCGTCAGGGACCTACGAGCAGTACTTC.

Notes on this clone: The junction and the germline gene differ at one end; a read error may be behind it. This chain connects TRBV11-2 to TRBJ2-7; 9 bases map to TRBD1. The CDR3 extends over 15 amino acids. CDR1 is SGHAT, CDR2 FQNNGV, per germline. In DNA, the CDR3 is TGTGCCAGCACCTTACCGGGACAGGGTATGTACGAGCAGTACTTC. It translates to CASTLPGQGMYEQYF.

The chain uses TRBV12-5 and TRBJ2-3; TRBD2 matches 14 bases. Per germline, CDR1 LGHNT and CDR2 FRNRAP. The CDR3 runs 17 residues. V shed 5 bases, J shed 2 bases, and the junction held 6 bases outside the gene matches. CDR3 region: CASGPGLAGGLTDTQYF. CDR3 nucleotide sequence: TGTGCTAGTGGTCCCGGACTAGCGGGGGGCCTCACAGATACGCAGTATTTT. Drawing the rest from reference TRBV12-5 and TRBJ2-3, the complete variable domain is DARVTQTPRHKVTEMGQEVTMRCQPILGHNTVFWYRQTMMQGLELLAYFRNRAPLDDSGMPKDRFSAEMPDATLATLKIQPSEPRDSAVYFCASGPGLAGGLTDTQYFGPGTRLTVL.

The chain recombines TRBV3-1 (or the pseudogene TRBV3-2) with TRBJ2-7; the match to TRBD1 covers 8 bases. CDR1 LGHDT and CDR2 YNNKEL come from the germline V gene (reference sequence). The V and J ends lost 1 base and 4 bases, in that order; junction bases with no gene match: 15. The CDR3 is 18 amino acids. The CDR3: CASSQASTGVGGRYEQYF. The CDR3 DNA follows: TGTGCCAGCAGCCAAGCGTCGACAGGGGTGGGAGGTAGGTACGAGCAGTACTTC.

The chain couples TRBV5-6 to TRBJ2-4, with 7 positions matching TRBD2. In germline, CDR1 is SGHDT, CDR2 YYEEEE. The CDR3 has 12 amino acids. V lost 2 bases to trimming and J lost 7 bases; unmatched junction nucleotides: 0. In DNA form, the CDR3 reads TGTGCCAGCAGCTTCGGGGGGAACATTCAGTACTTC. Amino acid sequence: CASSFGGNIQYF.

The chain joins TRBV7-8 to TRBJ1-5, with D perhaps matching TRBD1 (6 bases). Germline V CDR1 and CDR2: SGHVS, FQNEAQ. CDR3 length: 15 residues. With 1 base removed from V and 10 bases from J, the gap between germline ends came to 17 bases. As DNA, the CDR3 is TGTGCCAGCAGCTTAGAACCCAGGGGACCTGAACCCCAGCATTTT. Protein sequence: CASSLEPRGPEPQHF.

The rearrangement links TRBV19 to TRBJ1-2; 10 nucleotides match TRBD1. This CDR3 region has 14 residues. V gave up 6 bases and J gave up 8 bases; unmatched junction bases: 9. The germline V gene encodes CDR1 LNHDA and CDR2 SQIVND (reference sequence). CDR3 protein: CASSPTGGARGYTF. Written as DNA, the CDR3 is TGTGCCAGTAGCCCGACAGGGGGCGCGAGGGGCTACACCTTC.

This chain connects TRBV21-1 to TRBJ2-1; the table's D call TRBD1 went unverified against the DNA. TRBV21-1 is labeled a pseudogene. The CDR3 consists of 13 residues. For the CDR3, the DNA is TGTGCCAGCAGAAACAGGGCCCGCAATGAGCAGTTCTTC. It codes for CASRNRARNEQFF.

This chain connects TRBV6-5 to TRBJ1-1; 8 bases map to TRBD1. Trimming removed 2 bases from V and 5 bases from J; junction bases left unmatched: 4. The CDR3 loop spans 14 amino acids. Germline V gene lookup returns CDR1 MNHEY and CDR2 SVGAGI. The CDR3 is CASSYGDRRTEAFF. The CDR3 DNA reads TGTGCCAGCAGTTACGGGGACAGGAGAACTGAAGCTTTCTTT.

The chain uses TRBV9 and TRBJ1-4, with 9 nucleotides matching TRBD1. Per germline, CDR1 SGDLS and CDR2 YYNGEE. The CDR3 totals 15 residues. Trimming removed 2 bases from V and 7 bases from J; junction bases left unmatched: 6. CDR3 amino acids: CASSVFGTGIEKLFF. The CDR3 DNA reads TGTGCCAGCAGCGTTTTTGGGACAGGGATTGAAAAACTGTTTTTT.

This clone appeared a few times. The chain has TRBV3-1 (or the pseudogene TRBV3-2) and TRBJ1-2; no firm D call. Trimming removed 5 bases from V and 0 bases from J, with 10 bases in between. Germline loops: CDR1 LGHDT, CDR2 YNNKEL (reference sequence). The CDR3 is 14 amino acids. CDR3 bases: TGTGCCAGCAGCTCAGGTGGATCTAACTATGGCTACACCTTC. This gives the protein CASSSGGSNYGYTF.

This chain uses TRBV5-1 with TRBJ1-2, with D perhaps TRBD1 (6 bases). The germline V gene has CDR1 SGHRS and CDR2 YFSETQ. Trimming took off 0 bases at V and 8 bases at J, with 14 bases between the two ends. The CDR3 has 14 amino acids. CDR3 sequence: CASSLAAGERGYTF. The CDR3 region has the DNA TGCGCCAGCAGCTTGGCGGCAGGGGAGCGCGGCTACACCTTC.

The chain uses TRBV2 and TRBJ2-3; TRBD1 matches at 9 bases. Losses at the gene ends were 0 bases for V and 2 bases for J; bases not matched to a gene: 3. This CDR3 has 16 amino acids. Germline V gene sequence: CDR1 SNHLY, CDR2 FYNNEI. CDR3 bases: TGTGCCAGCAGTGAAGCGACAGGGGGTTACACAGATACGCAGTATTTT. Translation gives CASSEATGGYTDTQYF.

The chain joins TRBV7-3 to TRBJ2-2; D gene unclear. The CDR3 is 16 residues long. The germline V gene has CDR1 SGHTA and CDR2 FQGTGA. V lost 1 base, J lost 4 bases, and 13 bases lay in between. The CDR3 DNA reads TGTGCCAGCAGCTTAAGGGCCCCCGGCAGCACCGGGGAGCTGTTTTTT. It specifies CASSLRAPGSTGELFF.